This is a list of T cell receptor beta chains from one sample in a study of blood T cells in healthy people across ages. TCRdb re-analysed the 5' RACE reads in MiXCR, keeping a single row per CDR3 protein. The sample contains 1.5 million to 2 million distinct CDR3 sequences, 30% to 40% of which appear only once. Sequences were obtained from blood. The receptors originated from a human donor in good health. The CDR3 runs from the conserved cysteine through the conserved F or W. Fields, in order: clone size, V gene, J gene, D gene, CDR3 DNA, CDR3 protein. D genes are given only for firm matches. Not all rows give a size; the values are once, few, many and, for expanded clones, a class.

few	TRBV29-1	TRBJ1-1	-	TGCAGCGTTGCTTCGGGAAATGAAGCTTTCTTT	CSVASGNEAFF
once	TRBV28	TRBJ1-5	-	TGTGCCAGCAGTACTCTTGGGGGGGGTCTTAGCAATCAGCCCCAGCATTTT	CASSTLGGGLSNQPQHF
-	TRBV12-3/TRBV12-4	TRBJ2-2	-	TGTGCCAGCAGTTTTGGGCAGGCGAACACCGGGGAGCTGTTTTTT	CASSFGQANTGELFF
-	TRBV20-1	TRBJ1-2	-	TGCAGTGCTCCAGAGAGAAACTATGGCTACACCTTC	CSAPERNYGYTF
few	TRBV7-2	TRBJ1-5	-	TGTGCCAGCAGCTTAGTCGGCAGGCCCCAGCATTTT	CASSLVGRPQHF
-	TRBV9	TRBJ2-3	TRBD2	TGTGCCAGCAGCGCCGGACTAGCCGGCGCAGATACGCAGTATTTT	CASSAGLAGADTQYF
-	TRBV10-3	TRBJ1-5	-	TGTGCCAGCGAGGACGGGGATCAGCCCCAGCATTTT	CASEDGDQPQHF
few	TRBV29-1	TRBJ2-7	-	TGCAGCGCGGCCCTATTAACAGGGAGGGAGGCCTACGAGCAGTACTTC	CSAALLTGREAYEQYF
few	TRBV12-3/TRBV12-4	TRBJ2-1	-	TGTGCCAGCACCCTCAGTTGGGGAGGTGAGCAGTTCTTC	CASTLSWGGEQFF
few	TRBV5-5	TRBJ1-2	-	TGTGCCAGCAGCTTTCGGCCGCGCGAGAGCTATGGCTACACCTTC	CASSFRPRESYGYTF
-	TRBV3-1	TRBJ1-2	-	TGTGCCAGCAGCCAACCAGGACTCTATAACTATGGCTACACCTTC	CASSQPGLYNYGYTF
few	TRBV29-1	TRBJ2-7	-	TGCAGCGTCCGGGACGGGACCTACGAGCAGTACTTC	CSVRDGTYEQYF
few	TRBV7-9	TRBJ1-2	TRBD1	TGTGCCAGCAGCCAACTCTCGGGACAGAACTATGGCTACACCTTC	CASSQLSGQNYGYTF
few	TRBV29-1	TRBJ2-1	-	TGCAGCACCCGCGCCGGCCACTTATCCTACAATGAGCAGTTCTTC	CSTRAGHLSYNEQFF
-	TRBV25-1	TRBJ1-2	-	TGTGCCAGCAGTGAATTCGGGCAATACTATGGCTACACCTTC	CASSEFGQYYGYTF
-	TRBV7-2	TRBJ2-1	-	TGTGCCAGCAGCCGGGATGGGGTTAGCTCCTACAATGAGCAGTTCTTC	CASSRDGVSSYNEQFF
-	TRBV4-3	TRBJ2-6	-	TGCGCCACCAGCCAAGGGGGTTCAGGGGCCAACGTCCTGACTTTC	CATSQGGSGANVLTF
-	TRBV7-2	TRBJ2-6	-	TGTGCCAGCAGCCGAATGGGGGCCAACGTCCTGACTTTC	CASSRMGANVLTF
-	TRBV6-1	TRBJ2-7	TRBD2	TGTGCCAGCAGTGACGGCCAAGGGGAGGGGATCCCCTACGAGCAGTACTTC	CASSDGQGEGIPYEQYF
-	TRBV12-3/TRBV12-4	TRBJ2-3	TRBD2	TGTGCCAGCAGTTTACCTTCTACTAGCGGGGGCCGCCCTGATACGCAGTATTTT	CASSLPSTSGGRPDTQYF
-	TRBV4-2	TRBJ2-7	-	TGTGCCAGCAGCCAAGGAGGTAGGGGTCGCGAGCAGTACTTC	CASSQGGRGREQYF
few	TRBV7-6	TRBJ1-1	TRBD1	TGTGCCAGCAGCTCCAGGGGGGGAGGTGAAGCTTTCTTT	CASSSRGGGEAFF
-	TRBV5-8	TRBJ2-7	-	TGTGCCAGCACCATCGCCTTACAAGGCGAGCAGTACTTC	CASTIALQGEQYF
-	TRBV20-1	TRBJ2-7	-	TGCAGTGCTTTGACCAGTTCAAGGAACGAGCAGTACTTC	CSALTSSRNEQYF
-	TRBV28	TRBJ2-7	TRBD1	TGTGCCAGCAGTTACAGGGGGCGCTTCGAGCAGTACTTC	CASSYRGRFEQYF
few	TRBV20-1	TRBJ2-7	TRBD1	TGCAGTGCTGGACGGACAGGGAGCTCCTACGAGCAGTACTTC	CSAGRTGSSYEQYF
-	TRBV5-1	TRBJ2-1	-	TGCGCCAGCAGCACCGGGGGAAGCAATGAGCAGTTCTTC	CASSTGGSNEQFF
-	TRBV7-3	TRBJ2-1	TRBD2	TGTGCCAGCAGCTTGACTAGCGGGGGAGCTAAGGATGAGCAGTTCTTC	CASSLTSGGAKDEQFF
-	TRBV12-3/TRBV12-4	TRBJ2-1	-	TGTGCCAGCAGCGATCCCCGGGCGAATGAGCAGTTCTTC	CASSDPRANEQFF
few	TRBV20-1	TRBJ2-1	TRBD2	TGTAGTGCTAGAGATCACAGCGGGGGGGTAAAATCGTTCTTC	CSARDHSGGVKSFF
-	TRBV30	TRBJ2-7	-	TGTGCCTGGAGACGAAGCTCCTACGAGCAGTACTTC	CAWRRSSYEQYF
-	TRBV18	TRBJ2-4	-	TGTGCCAGCTCACCGGCCGGACTCCCCAAACCGGAAAACATTCAGTACTTC	CASSPAGLPKPENIQYF
-	TRBV2	TRBJ1-5	-	TGTGCCAGCAGTGACAGGGTCCGGGATCAGCCCCAGCATTTT	CASSDRVRDQPQHF
-	TRBV6-6	TRBJ1-2	-	TGTGCCAGCAAAACTACAGGGATTATTGATGGCTACACCTTC	CASKTTGIIDGYTF
few	TRBV10-3	TRBJ2-1	TRBD2	TGTGCCATCGGAGTCGGGGGGGACTTAAATGAGCAGTTCTTC	CAIGVGGDLNEQFF
many	TRBV7-9	TRBJ2-7	-	TGTGCCAGCAGTTCCGGGGGCGAGCAGTACTTC	CASSSGGEQYF
-	TRBV20-1	TRBJ2-5	TRBD2	TGCAGTGCTAGGCCAGCGGGAGGGCCCAGGGAGACCCAGTACTTC	CSARPAGGPRETQYF
-	TRBV7-2	TRBJ2-5	-	TGTGCCAGCAGCTTTATAATATGGGAGACCCAGTACTTC	CASSFIIWETQYF
-	TRBV7-9	TRBJ1-1	-	TGTGCCAGCAGCTTAGAACATGGAGGGTACACTGAAGCTTTCTTT	CASSLEHGGYTEAFF
few	TRBV7-9	TRBJ1-4	-	TGTGCCAGCAGCTTAAACGGTGCAACTAATGAAAAACTGTTTTTT	CASSLNGATNEKLFF
-	TRBV18	TRBJ1-5	-	TGTGCCAGCTCACCACCTTCCGGGGATCAGCCCCAGCATTTT	CASSPPSGDQPQHF
few	TRBV6-1	TRBJ2-5	TRBD1	TGTGCCAGCAGTAAAGCGTCCCCATCAGGGGGCGAGGGGACCCAGTACTTC	CASSKASPSGGEGTQYF
-	TRBV20-1	TRBJ2-7	-	TGCAGTGCTAACCGGGACCCCTACGAGCAGTACTTC	CSANRDPYEQYF
few	TRBV4-2	TRBJ2-2	TRBD1	TGTGCCAGCAGCCAAGAGGCAGGGGGCTCCGGGGAGCTGTTTTTT	CASSQEAGGSGELFF
few	TRBV4-2	TRBJ2-1	TRBD2	TGTGCCAGCAGCCAAGGGGTGACTAGCGGGGTATTGACTAAGGACAATGAGCAGTTCTTC	CASSQGVTSGVLTKDNEQFF
few	TRBV3-1	TRBJ2-3	-	TGTGCCAGCAGCCAAGTGTGGGATACGCAGTATTTT	CASSQVWDTQYF
-	TRBV29-1	TRBJ1-1	-	TGCAGCGGAGAGGGGGGTACTGAAGCTTTCTTT	CSGEGGTEAFF
-	TRBV29-1	TRBJ1-2	-	TGCAGCGTTCGCTCCCGGGGACCGGAATATGGCTACACCTTC	CSVRSRGPEYGYTF
-	TRBV29-1	TRBJ2-3	-	TGCAGCGTTGCTCAGGGAGCCAACACAGATACGCAGTATTTT	CSVAQGANTDTQYF
-	TRBV7-9	TRBJ2-1	TRBD2	TGTGCCAGCAGCTCAACTCGCCTAGCGGGGGAGGAATACAATGAGCAGTTCTTC	CASSSTRLAGEEYNEQFF
-	TRBV10-3	TRBJ2-5	-	TGTGCCATCAGGGACATTGCGTACCAAGAGACCCAGTACTTC	CAIRDIAYQETQYF
-	TRBV28	TRBJ2-2	-	TGTGCCAGCAGTACCCCCTCCAGGGCTCGGAACACCGGGGAGCTGTTTTTT	CASSTPSRARNTGELFF
-	TRBV10-3	TRBJ1-1	-	TGTGCCATCAGTGATGACAGAGATGAAGCTTTCTTT	CAISDDRDEAFF